These 20 T cell receptor beta chains were sequenced from one sample in a study of cytotoxic CD8 clonotypes in ibrutinib-treated CLL. Some clones are missing from TCRdb's copy, which holds only in-frame ones; the method was immunoSEQ multiplex PCR. This table has a few hundred thousand clones, around four fifths appearing once. This material consisted of PBMCs, taken before ibrutinib treatment. All receptors derive from a human donor with chronic lymphocytic leukemia.

This clone has only one observation. The chain is built from TRBV29-1 and TRBJ2-7, with a weak D call TRBD2 (5 bases). Germline lookup yields CDR1 SQVTM and CDR2 ANQGSEA. Trimming removed 6 bases at V and 0 bases at J, with 12 bases between. The CDR3 runs to 13 residues. This chain's CDR3 is CSVAGEGSYEQYF. The CDR3 nucleotides are TGCAGCGTGGCGGGTGAGGGCTCCTACGAGCAGTACTTC.

The chain joins TRBV2 to TRBJ2-1; a weak D match, TRBD2 (6 bases). CDR3 length: 13 amino acids. CDR1 is SNHLY and CDR2 is FYNNEI in the germline V gene. Between the trimmed V and J ends, which lost 6 bases and 5 bases, there was a span of 11 bases. The CDR3 sequence is CASSIGLNNEQFF. The CDR3 nucleotides read TGTGCCAGCAGCATCGGACTAAACAATGAGCAGTTCTTC.

The rearrangement links TRBV11-1 to TRBJ2-3, with D possibly being TRBD1 (6 bases). V dropped 3 bases and J dropped 1 base, with 8 bases sitting between them. Germline CDR1 reads SGHAT; CDR2 reads FQDESV (reference sequence). This CDR3 spans 14 amino acids. CDR3 nucleotides: TGTGCCAGCAGCTTGTACAGGGGCACAGATACGCAGTATTTT. It specifies CASSLYRGTDTQYF. Full variable domain (missing parts from reference TRBV11-1 and TRBJ2-3): EAEVAQSPRYKITEKSQAVAFWCDPISGHATLYWYRQILGQGPELLVQFQDESVVDDSQLPKDRFSAERLKGVDSTLKIQPAELGDSAMYLCASSLYRGTDTQYFGPGTRLTVL.

This chain connects TRBV29-1 to TRBJ1-2; no clear D. Deletions cut 6 bases from V and 3 bases from J, with 11 bases between. Germline values: CDR1 SQVTM, CDR2 ANQGSEA. CDR3 length equals 12 residues. The CDR3 nucleotides are TGCAGCGTCAAAAACGGGGACTATGGCTACACCTTC. Translating it yields CSVKNGDYGYTF.

For the CDR3, the DNA is TGTGCCAGCAGCTTGTGGCAGACGGCGGACCAGTACTTC. As protein: CASSLWQTADQYF. The chain carries TRBV5-5 and TRBJ2-5; no firm D call. V gave up 1 base and J gave up 10 bases, with 14 bases separating them. The CDR3 consists of 13 residues. The germline gives CDR1 SGHKS, CDR2 YYEKEE (reference sequence).

The V gene is TRBV5-6, the J gene TRBJ2-7, with a tentative D call TRBD2 (6 bases). Between the trimmed V and J ends, which lost 4 bases and 0 bases, there was a span of 14 bases. This CDR3 comprises 15 residues. The V gene's germline CDR1 is SGHDT and CDR2 YYEEEE. This CDR3 is CASSRGLQSSYEQYF. In nucleotides, the CDR3 is TGTGCCAGCAGCCGGGGACTCCAGAGCTCCTACGAGCAGTACTTC.

This clone was detected once. CDR3 in DNA: TGTGCCAGCAGCGCCCGACCGGGACAGGGGGATGGCTACACCTTC. The encoded protein is CASSARPGQGDGYTF. The rearrangement links TRBV11-2 to TRBJ1-2, with TRBD1 matching over 11 bases. V lost 5 bases, J lost 6 bases, and 8 bases stayed unmatched. This CDR3 has 15 amino acids. Per the germline V gene, CDR1 is SGHAT and CDR2 is FQNNGV.

This chain joins TRBV9 and TRBJ2-3; 10 nucleotides agree with TRBD2. In germline, CDR1 is SGDLS, CDR2 YYNGEE. J was trimmed by 4 bases and V by 3 bases; bases with no gene match: 8. This CDR3 comprises 16 residues. This CDR3 reads CASSALAGVVPDTQYF. The DNA for the CDR3 is TGTGCCAGCAGCGCGCTAGCGGGAGTGGTACCAGATACGCAGTATTTT.

As DNA, the CDR3 is TGTGCCAGCAGCGTAGGGATCGGGGGACAGGTGGCTGGGAATGAGCAGTTCTTC. Protein product: CASSVGIGGQVAGNEQFF. This chain connects TRBV9 to TRBJ2-1, with 8 nucleotides matching TRBD1. The junction had 15 bases not matched to a gene; V was cut back by 0 bases and J by 7 bases. CDR1 is SGDLS, CDR2 YYNGEE, per germline. The CDR3 consists of 18 residues. The variable domain in full, with the rest retrieved from reference TRBV9 and TRBJ2-1, is DSGVTQTPKHLITATGQRVTLRCSPRSGDLSVYWYQQSLDQGLQFLIQYYNGEERAKGNILERFSAQQFPDLHSELNLSSLELGDSALYFCASSVGIGGQVAGNEQFFGPGTRLTVL.

This clone was recorded only once. CDR3 in DNA: TGTGCCAGCAGCTCTGGACAGGCGAGACACTATGGCTACACCTTC. This encodes CASSSGQARHYGYTF. The V gene is TRBV11-1, the J gene TRBJ1-2; 7 bases are shared with TRBD1. The CDR3 runs to 15 residues. The ends lost 4 bases at V and 3 bases at J; junction bases unmatched: 8. Germline CDR1 SGHAT, CDR2 FQDESV (reference sequence). Drawing the rest from reference TRBV11-1 and TRBJ1-2, the complete variable domain is EAEVAQSPRYKITEKSQAVAFWCDPISGHATLYWYRQILGQGPELLVQFQDESVVDDSQLPKDRFSAERLKGVDSTLKIQPAELGDSAMYLCASSSGQARHYGYTFGSGTRLTVV.

The V and J genes are TRBV6-5 and TRBJ1-5; D remains ambiguous. Trimming removed 2 bases at V and 2 bases at J, with 7 bases between. This CDR3 comprises 14 residues. Germline values: CDR1 MNHEY, CDR2 SVGAGI. Here the CDR3 reads CASSYGPGNQPQHF. As DNA, the CDR3 is TGTGCCAGCAGTTACGGTCCAGGCAATCAGCCCCAGCATTTT.

The genes are TRBV28 and TRBJ2-7, with 7 bases identical to TRBD2. Germline V CDR1 and CDR2: MDHEN, SYDVKM. Trimming took 7 bases from V and 3 from J; bases not matched to a gene: 6. The CDR3 has 13 amino acids. DNA for the CDR3: TGTGCCAGCAACCTCCCGGGGGGCTACGAGCAGTACTTC. Amino acid sequence: CASNLPGGYEQYF.

Concerning this clone itself: Since a much larger clone is just one base distant, this may be a read error. The chain joins TRBV5-4 to TRBJ1-1; D unclear. The length of the CDR3 is 13 residues. In germline, CDR1 is SGHNT, CDR2 YYREEE (reference sequence). V was cut by 2 bases and J by 1 base, with 6 bases left in between. Here the CDR3 reads CASSLLRNTEAFF. The CDR3 bases are TGTGCCAGCAGCTTACTGAGGAACACTGAAGCTTTCTTT.

The V and J genes are TRBV4-1 and TRBJ2-5, with a tentative D call TRBD2 (5 bases). Germline-derived CDR1 and CDR2 are MGHRA and YSYEKL. Deletions cut 3 bases from V and 7 bases from J, with 12 bases between. The CDR3 spans 13 residues. CDR3 amino acids: CASSHGRTATQYF. The CDR3 DNA is TGCGCCAGCAGCCACGGCAGGACTGCGACCCAGTACTTC.

J is TRBJ2-7 and V is TRBV14; D ambiguous. Per germline, CDR1 SGHDN and CDR2 FVKESK. The CDR3 extends over 13 amino acids. V lost 3 bases, J lost 9 bases, and 15 bases lay in between. CDR3 region: CASSHLQRAWQYF. CDR3 sequence (DNA): TGTGCCAGCAGCCACCTTCAAAGGGCCTGGCAGTACTTC.

The chain is built from TRBV19 and TRBJ2-6, with D hard to call. This CDR3 spans 15 amino acids. Trimming removed 5 bases from V and 0 bases from J, with 8 bases in between. Germline lookup yields CDR1 LNHDA and CDR2 SQIVND (reference sequence). This CDR3 is CASSETHSGANVLTF. Written as DNA, the CDR3 is TGTGCCAGTAGTGAGACACACTCTGGGGCCAACGTCCTGACTTTC.

This chain connects TRBV25-1 to TRBJ1-1; D is undetermined. In germline, CDR1 is MGHDK, CDR2 SYGVNS. The V end was cut by 7 bases, the J end by 5 bases, with 14 bases between. CDR3 length: 13 residues. The CDR3 DNA is TGTGCCAGCATCGCCTTCGGGGATACTGAAGCTTTCTTT. It encodes CASIAFGDTEAFF.

The gene calls are TRBV28 and TRBJ1-2, with 9 bases identical to TRBD1. V lost 1 base to trimming and J lost 5 bases; unmatched junction nucleotides: 8. Germline CDR1 is MDHEN and CDR2 is SYDVKM. This CDR3 comprises 16 residues. The CDR3 sequence is CASSLSTDRGGYGYTF. The CDR3 DNA reads as TGTGCCAGCAGTTTATCAACGGACAGGGGAGGGTATGGCTACACCTTC.

The chain is built from TRBV4-3 and TRBJ2-3; 8 bases match TRBD2. Germline V gives CDR1 LGHNA, CDR2 YSLEER. The V and J ends lost 4 bases and 6 bases, in that order; junction bases with no gene match: 6. The CDR3 totals 14 residues. DNA for the CDR3: TGCGCCAGCAGCCCAGCAGCGGGAGTGGATACGCAGTATTTT. This sequence encodes CASSPAAGVDTQYF.

Regarding this clone: The same CDR3 also results from other DNA sequences found in this sample. V gene TRBV9 combines with J gene TRBJ1-3; tentatively, D is TRBD1 (5 bases). CDR1 SGDLS and CDR2 YYNGEE come from the germline V gene. V lost 6 bases to trimming and J lost 2 bases, with 6 bases between them. The CDR3 is made up of 12 amino acids. The CDR3 nucleotides read TGTGCCAGCAAAGGGGCTGGAAACACCATATATTTT. Translation: CASKGAGNTIYF.